This T cell receptor beta chain was obtained from a study of T cells in Graves' hyperthyroidism and ophthalmopathy. Any patient presenting with uncontrolled infection, other autoimmune disease, pregnancy or lactation was left out. CDR1 and CDR2 (germline): LGHDT, YNNKEL (reference sequence). The CDR3 spans 13 residues. Trimming took 0 bases from V and 7 from J, leaving 7 bases between them. At least ten counts were recorded for this clonotype. Amplification of TCR beta CDR3 regions used RNA as the template. The primer set for the first-round RT-PCR of the TCR CDR3 was HTBI. TCRdb reanalysed the multiplex PCR reads using MiXCR and keeps one entry per CDR3 protein. Among about 500,000 distinct CDR3 sequences listed, over 15% were seen once.

The source material was blood. V is TRBV3-1 and J is TRBJ1-5, with D hard to call. The sequence was collected from a woman under 30 with Graves' hyperthyroidism. The DNA of the CDR3 is TGTGCCAGCAGCCAAGATGGCGTACAGCCCCAGCATTTT. This translates into CASSQDGVQPQHF.